One and the same sample provided the 14 T cell receptor beta chains below, sequenced in a study of blood T cell repertoires in COVID-19. This table comes from immunoSEQ multiplex PCR, and its TCRdb copy is limited to in-frame clones, with some not included. The sample comprises around 200,000 clones, approximately 84% of which are singletons, and roughly 7% rests with the top ten. The sequencing input was peripheral blood. Every receptor here comes from a human donor in a cohort sampled during active COVID-19.

The V and J genes are TRBV2 and TRBJ2-2; a weak D match, TRBD1 (5 bases). CDR3 length equals 14 residues. Trimming removed 4 bases at V and 3 bases at J, with 9 bases between. Germline V gives CDR1 SNHLY, CDR2 FYNNEI. CDR3 amino acids: CASSGLRDTGELFF. As DNA, the CDR3 is TGTGCCAGCAGTGGCCTCAGGGACACCGGGGAGCTGTTTTTT.

CDR3 sequence: CASSELPYYEQYF. The CDR3 DNA follows: TGTGCCAGCAGTGAACTCCCCTACTACGAGCAGTACTTC. The chain is built from TRBV2 and TRBJ2-7; D is unclear. With 2 bases removed from V and 3 bases from J, the gap between germline ends came to 8 bases. From germline, CDR1 is SNHLY and CDR2 FYNNEI. The CDR3 loop spans 13 amino acids. Supplemented by reference TRBV2 and TRBJ2-7, the full variable domain reads EPEVTQTPSHQVTQMGQEVILRCVPISNHLYFYWYRQILGQKVEFLVSFYNNEISEKSEIFDDQFSVERPDGSNFTLKIRSTKLEDSAMYFCASSELPYYEQYFGPGTRLTVT.

This clone has only a few counts. V and J are TRBV6-5 and TRBJ2-5; 7 nucleotides line up with TRBD2. This CDR3 is 12 amino acids long. J gave up 4 bases and V 7 bases, and 3 bases lay outside the gene matches. Looked up from germline, CDR1 is MNHEY and CDR2 is SVGAGI. CDR3 bases: TGTGCCAGCACCCCGGGGGGAGAGACCCAGTACTTC. Translation gives CASTPGGETQYF.

This chain links TRBV29-1 with TRBJ1-3; 12 positions match TRBD1. This CDR3 spans 17 amino acids. V lost 5 bases and J lost 3; bases outside the gene matches: 11. Germline CDR1 reads SQVTM; CDR2 reads ANQGSEA. CDR3 sequence: CSVSPGQGALGGNTIYF. DNA of the CDR3: TGCAGCGTTTCCCCGGGACAGGGGGCTTTAGGTGGAAACACCATATATTTT.

CDR3 DNA: TGTGCCAGCAACCCTAGGGGCGGACAGGGGCCTAATTCACCCCTCCACTTT. It codes for CASNPRGGQGPNSPLHF. The V and J genes are TRBV7-8 and TRBJ1-6; 9 nucleotides agree with TRBD1. This CDR3 region has 17 residues. V lost 7 bases and J lost 6; bases outside the gene matches: 13. Germline assignment: CDR1 SGHVS and CDR2 FQNEAQ.

This chain joins TRBV5-1 and TRBJ2-7, with TRBD1 identical over 7 bases. The trim removed 3 bases at V and 0 bases at J, leaving 0 bases unmatched. The V gene's germline CDR1 is SGHRS and CDR2 YFSETQ. CDR3 length equals 13 residues. The CDR3, as DNA: TGCGCCAGCAGCTGGGACAGCTCCTACGAGCAGTACTTC. Its protein is CASSWDSSYEQYF.

In its sample, this clone was seen once. The CDR3: CASSLLGLSQETQYF. In nucleotides, the CDR3 is TGTGCCAGTAGTCTCCTTGGACTGTCGCAAGAGACCCAGTACTTC. This chain links TRBV19 with TRBJ2-5, with D possibly TRBD2 on 5 matching bases. Germline V gene data show CDR1 as LNHDA and CDR2 as SQIVND (reference sequence). Trimming left V 5 bases short and J 2 bases short, with 15 bases between. The CDR3 has 15 amino acids.

This sequence joins TRBV10-2 and TRBJ2-7; D may be TRBD1 (6 bases). Germline V gives CDR1 WSHSY, CDR2 SAAADI. The CDR3 extends over 13 amino acids. V lost 6 bases and J 0 bases, leaving 9 bases between the germline ends. The CDR3 loop reads CASRDRSSYEQYF. The DNA for the CDR3 is TGCGCCAGCAGGGACAGAAGCTCCTACGAGCAGTACTTC.

Only a few counts were recorded for this clone. This rearrangement joins TRBV7-9 to TRBJ2-7; 7 bases line up with TRBD1. The CDR3 runs to 16 residues. The germline gives CDR1 SEHNR, CDR2 FQNEAQ (reference sequence). The J segment lost 3 bases and the V segment lost 0 bases, leaving 8 bases of the junction unmatched. CDR3 nucleotide sequence: TGTGCCAGCAGCTTAGCAAGAGCAGGGGGTTACTACGAGCAGTACTTC. It codes for CASSLARAGGYYEQYF.

This chain connects TRBV2 to TRBJ1-1, with 8 nucleotides matching TRBD1. CDR1 SNHLY and CDR2 FYNNEI come from the germline V gene. J lost 4 bases, V lost 5 bases, and 6 bases had no gene match. The CDR3 spans 14 residues. CDR3 DNA: TGTGCCAGCAGTAAGTGGACAGGGATCACTGAAGCTTTCTTT. The encoded protein is CASSKWTGITEAFF.

A single count supports this clone. The genes are TRBV3-1 (or the pseudogene TRBV3-2) and TRBJ1-2, with 10 positions matching TRBD1. J lost 4 bases, V lost 4 bases, and 6 bases had no gene match. Germline CDR1 and CDR2: LGHDT and YNNKEL (reference sequence). The CDR3 is 15 residues long. The DNA for the CDR3 is TGTGCCAGCAGCCCTCCGACAGGGGGCATCTATGGCTACACCTTC. Protein sequence: CASSPPTGGIYGYTF.

Written as DNA, the CDR3 is TGTGCCAGCAGCTCAGCGGGGGGGGGAAGTGGTTTCTTT. It encodes CASSSAGGGSGFF. J is TRBJ1-1 and V is TRBV21-1. TRBV21-1 constitutes a pseudogene. This CDR3 is built from 13 residues.

The chain links TRBV7-3 to TRBJ2-1; the D gene is possibly TRBD2 (6 bases). This CDR3 is 15 amino acids long. CDR1 is SGHTA and CDR2 is FQGTGA in the germline V gene. The V end was cut by 5 bases, the J end by 0 bases, with 11 bases between. The CDR3 protein is CASSPRGSSYNEQFF. The CDR3 bases are TGTGCCAGCAGCCCCCGGGGGAGCTCCTACAATGAGCAGTTCTTC.

This clone turned up a few times. The gene calls are TRBV2 and TRBJ2-1, with D maybe TRBD1 (6 bases). Trimming took off 6 bases at V and 3 bases at J, with 12 bases between the two ends. Germline V gene lookup returns CDR1 SNHLY and CDR2 FYNNEI. CDR3 length: 14 residues. CDR3 nucleotides: TGTGCCAGCAGACCTGGACAGCACTACAATGAGCAGTTCTTC. Protein product: CASRPGQHYNEQFF.